This TCR beta chain emerged from a study of T cell responses to AZD1222 COVID-19 vaccine. Whole-study findings and limits: There were vaccine-associated CD4 TCRs across spike, dominant at 160-218 and 743-854.

Data came from immunoSEQ multiplex PCR; TCRdb stores just in-frame clones and leaves some out. This table has about 150,000 clones, about nine tenths appearing once. The CDR3 is made up of 15 amino acids. The V gene lost 4 bases and the J gene lost 0 bases, with 13 bases spanning the gap. CDR1 SGHDT and CDR2 YYEEEE come from the germline V gene. To note about this clone: Antigen: not known.

This chain uses TRBV5-6 with TRBJ1-1; weak D call: TRBD1 (5 bases). This clonotype originated in an adult in good health. The specimen comprised peripheral blood, sampled on day 0 of MenACWY control vaccination. The CDR3 is CASSRPGTVNTEAFF. In DNA, the CDR3 is TGTGCCAGCAGCCGTCCCGGGACGGTGAACACTGAAGCTTTCTTT. Based on the CDR3 plus reference TRBV5-6 and TRBJ1-1, the full variable domain is DAGVTQSPTHLIKTRGQQVTLRCSPKSGHDTVSWYQQALGQGPQFIFQYYEEEERQRGNFPDRFSGHQFPNYSSELNVNALLLGDSALYLCASSRPGTVNTEAFFGQGTRLTVV.